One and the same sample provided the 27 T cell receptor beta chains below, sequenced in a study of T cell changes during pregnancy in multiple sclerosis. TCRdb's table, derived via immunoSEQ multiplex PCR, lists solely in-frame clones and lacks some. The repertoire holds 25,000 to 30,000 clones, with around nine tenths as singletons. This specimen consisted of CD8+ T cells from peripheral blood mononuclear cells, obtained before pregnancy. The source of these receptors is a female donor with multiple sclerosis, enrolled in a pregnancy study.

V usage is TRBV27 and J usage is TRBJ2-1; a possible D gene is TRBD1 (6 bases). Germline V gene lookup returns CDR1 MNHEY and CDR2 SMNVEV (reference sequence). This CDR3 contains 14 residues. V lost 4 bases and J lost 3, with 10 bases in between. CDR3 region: CASSSEDSYNEQFF. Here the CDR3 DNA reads TGTGCCAGCAGTTCCGAGGACAGCTACAATGAGCAGTTCTTC.

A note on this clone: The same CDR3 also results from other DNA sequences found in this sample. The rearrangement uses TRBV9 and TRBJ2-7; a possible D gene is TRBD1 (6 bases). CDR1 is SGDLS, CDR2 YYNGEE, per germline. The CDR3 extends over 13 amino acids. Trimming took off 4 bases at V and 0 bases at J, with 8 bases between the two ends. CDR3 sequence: CASSLDSSYEQYF. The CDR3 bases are TGTGCCAGCAGCTTGGACAGCTCCTACGAGCAGTACTTC.

Here the CDR3 DNA reads TGTGCCAGCAGCCAAGATATTAATCTAGTACAGTTCTTC. Protein sequence: CASSQDINLVQFF. The chain combines TRBV14 with TRBJ2-1; D remains unclear. CDR1 SGHDN and CDR2 FVKESK come from the germline V gene. The length of the CDR3 is 13 residues. V lost 0 bases, J lost 13 bases, and 13 bases lay in between.

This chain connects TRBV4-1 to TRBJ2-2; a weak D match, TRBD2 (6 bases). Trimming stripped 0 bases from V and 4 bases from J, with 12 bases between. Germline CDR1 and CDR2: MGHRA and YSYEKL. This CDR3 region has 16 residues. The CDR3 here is CASSQEGLGGTGELFF. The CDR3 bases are TGCGCCAGCAGCCAAGAGGGGTTGGGGGGCACCGGGGAGCTGTTTTTT.

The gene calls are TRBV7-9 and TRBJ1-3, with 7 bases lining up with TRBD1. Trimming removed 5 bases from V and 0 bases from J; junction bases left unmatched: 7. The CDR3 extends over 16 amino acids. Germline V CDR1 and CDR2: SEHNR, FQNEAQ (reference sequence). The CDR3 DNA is TGTGCCAGCAGCCCCCAGGACAGGCTCTCTGGAAACACCATATATTTT. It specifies CASSPQDRLSGNTIYF.

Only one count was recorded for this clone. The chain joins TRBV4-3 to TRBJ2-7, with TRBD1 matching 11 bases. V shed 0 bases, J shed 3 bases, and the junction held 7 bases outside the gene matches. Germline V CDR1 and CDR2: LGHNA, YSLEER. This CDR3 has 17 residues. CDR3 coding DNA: TGCGCCAGCAGCCAAGACGACCCGGGACAGGGGGTCTACGAGCAGTACTTC. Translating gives CASSQDDPGQGVYEQYF.

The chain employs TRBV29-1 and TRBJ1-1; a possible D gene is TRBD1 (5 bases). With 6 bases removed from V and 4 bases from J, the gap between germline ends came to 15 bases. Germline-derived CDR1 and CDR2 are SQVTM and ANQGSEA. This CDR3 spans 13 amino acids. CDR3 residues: CSVCRREGTEAFF. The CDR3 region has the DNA TGCAGCGTCTGCCGCAGGGAGGGCACTGAAGCTTTCTTT.

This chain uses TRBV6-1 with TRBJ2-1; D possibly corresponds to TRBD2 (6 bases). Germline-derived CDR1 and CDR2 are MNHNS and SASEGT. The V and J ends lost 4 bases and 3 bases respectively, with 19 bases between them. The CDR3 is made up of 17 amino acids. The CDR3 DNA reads TGTGCCAGCAGTGCCAACCCCCAGGAGGGTCACTACAATGAGCAGTTCTTC. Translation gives CASSANPQEGHYNEQFF.

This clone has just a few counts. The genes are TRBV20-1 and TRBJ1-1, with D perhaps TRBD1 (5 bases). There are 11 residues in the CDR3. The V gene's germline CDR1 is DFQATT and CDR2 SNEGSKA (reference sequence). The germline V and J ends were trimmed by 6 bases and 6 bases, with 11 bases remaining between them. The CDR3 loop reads CSARQNAEAFF. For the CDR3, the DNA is TGCAGTGCCCGACAGAATGCTGAAGCTTTCTTT.

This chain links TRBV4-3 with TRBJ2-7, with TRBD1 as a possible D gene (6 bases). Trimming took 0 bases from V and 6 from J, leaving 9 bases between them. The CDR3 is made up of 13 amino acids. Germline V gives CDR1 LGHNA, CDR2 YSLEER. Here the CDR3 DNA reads TGCGCCAGCAGCCAAGACAGGGGACCCGAGCAGTACTTC. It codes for CASSQDRGPEQYF.

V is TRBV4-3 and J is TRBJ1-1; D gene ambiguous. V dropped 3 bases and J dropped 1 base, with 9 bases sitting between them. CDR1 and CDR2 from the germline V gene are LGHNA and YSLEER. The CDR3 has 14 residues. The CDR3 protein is CASSHLGANTEAFF. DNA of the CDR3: TGCGCCAGCAGCCATCTCGGAGCGAACACTGAAGCTTTCTTT.

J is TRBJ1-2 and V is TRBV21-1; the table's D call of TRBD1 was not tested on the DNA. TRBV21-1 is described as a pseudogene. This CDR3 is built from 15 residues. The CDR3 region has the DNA TGTGCCAGCACCCCTTCCAGAGGGGGAAACTATGGCTACACCTTC. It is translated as CASTPSRGGNYGYTF.

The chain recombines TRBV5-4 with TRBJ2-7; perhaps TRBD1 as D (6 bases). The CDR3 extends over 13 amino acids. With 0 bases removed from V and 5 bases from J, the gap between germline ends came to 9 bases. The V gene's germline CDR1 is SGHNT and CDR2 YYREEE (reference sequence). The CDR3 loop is CASSLDRVHEQYF. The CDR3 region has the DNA TGTGCCAGCAGCTTGGACAGGGTCCACGAGCAGTACTTC. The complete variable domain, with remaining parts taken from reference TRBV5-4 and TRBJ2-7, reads ETGVTQSPTHLIKTRGQQVTLRCSSQSGHNTVSWYQQALGQGPQFIFQYYREEENGRGNFPPRFSGLQFPNYSSELNVNALELDDSALYLCASSLDRVHEQYFGPGTRLTVT.

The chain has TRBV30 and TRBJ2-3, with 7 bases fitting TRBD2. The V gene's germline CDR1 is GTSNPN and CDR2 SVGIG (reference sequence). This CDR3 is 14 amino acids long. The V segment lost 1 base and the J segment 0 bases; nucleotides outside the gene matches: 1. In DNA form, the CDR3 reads TGTGCCTGGAGTGGGGGGGGGAGCACAGATACGCAGTATTTT. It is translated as CAWSGGGSTDTQYF.

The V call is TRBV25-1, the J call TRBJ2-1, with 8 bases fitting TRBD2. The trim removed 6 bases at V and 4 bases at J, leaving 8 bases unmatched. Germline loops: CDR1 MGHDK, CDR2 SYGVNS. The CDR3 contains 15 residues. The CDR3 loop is CASRPAGESYNEQFF. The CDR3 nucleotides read TGTGCCAGCAGACCAGCGGGAGAGTCGTACAATGAGCAGTTCTTC.

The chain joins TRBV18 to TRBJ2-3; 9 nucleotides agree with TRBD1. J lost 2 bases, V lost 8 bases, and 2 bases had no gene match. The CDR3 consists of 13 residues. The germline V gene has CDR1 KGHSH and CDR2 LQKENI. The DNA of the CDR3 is TGTGCCAGCCAACAGGGGGCCACAGATACGCAGTATTTT. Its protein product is CASQQGATDTQYF.

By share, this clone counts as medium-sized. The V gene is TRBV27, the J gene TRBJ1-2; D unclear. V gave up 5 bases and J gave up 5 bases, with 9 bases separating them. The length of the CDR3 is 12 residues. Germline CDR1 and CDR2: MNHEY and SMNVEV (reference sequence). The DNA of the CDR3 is TGTGCCAGCAGTCCGACAAATTATGGCTACACCTTC. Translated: CASSPTNYGYTF.

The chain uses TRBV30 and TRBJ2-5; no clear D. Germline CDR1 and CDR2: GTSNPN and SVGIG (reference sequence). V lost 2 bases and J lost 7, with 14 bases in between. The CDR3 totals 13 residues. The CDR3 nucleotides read TGTGCCTGGAGTAAGGATCGACTGGGGACCCAGTACTTC. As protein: CAWSKDRLGTQYF.

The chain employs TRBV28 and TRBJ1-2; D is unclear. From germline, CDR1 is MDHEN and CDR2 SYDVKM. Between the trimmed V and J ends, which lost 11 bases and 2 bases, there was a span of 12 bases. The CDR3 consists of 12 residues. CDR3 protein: CAVPGNNYGYTF. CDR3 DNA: TGTGCCGTACCCGGGAACAACTATGGCTACACCTTC.

CDR3 coding DNA: TGTGCCAGCAGTTTGGCCTCCTACGAGCAGTACTTC. As protein: CASSLASYEQYF. The chain links TRBV28 to TRBJ2-7, with unresolved D. V was cut by 3 bases and J by 0 bases, with 3 bases left in between. CDR1 MDHEN and CDR2 SYDVKM come from the germline V gene. The CDR3 contains 12 residues.

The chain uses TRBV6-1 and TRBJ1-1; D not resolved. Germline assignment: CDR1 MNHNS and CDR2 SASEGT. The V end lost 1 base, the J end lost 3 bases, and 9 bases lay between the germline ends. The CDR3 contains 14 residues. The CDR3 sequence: CASSEVSGYTEAFF. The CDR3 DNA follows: TGTGCCAGCAGTGAAGTAAGCGGGTACACTGAAGCTTTCTTT.

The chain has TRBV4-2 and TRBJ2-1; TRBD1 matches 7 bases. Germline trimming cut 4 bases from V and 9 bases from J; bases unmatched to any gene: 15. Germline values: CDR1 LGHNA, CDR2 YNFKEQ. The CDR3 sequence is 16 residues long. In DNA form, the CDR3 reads TGTGCCAGCAGCCCCACAGGGGATAACCTCTTCGGTGAGCAGTTCTTC. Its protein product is CASSPTGDNLFGEQFF.

The CDR3 here is CASSSYSGTGDGYTF. The CDR3 bases are TGCGCCAGCAGTTCTTATTCCGGGACAGGCGATGGCTACACCTTC. The V and J genes are TRBV4-1 and TRBJ1-2; TRBD1 aligns across 8 bases. Unmatched junction bases numbered 12, after V lost 6 bases and J lost 6 bases. In germline, CDR1 is MGHRA, CDR2 YSYEKL. The CDR3 totals 15 residues.

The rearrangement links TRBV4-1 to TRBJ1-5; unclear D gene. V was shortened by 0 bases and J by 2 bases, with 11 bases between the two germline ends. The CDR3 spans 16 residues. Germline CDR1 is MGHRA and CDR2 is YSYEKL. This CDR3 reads CASSQDPSSGNQPQHF. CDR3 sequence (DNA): TGCGCCAGCAGCCAAGACCCTTCGTCCGGCAATCAGCCCCAGCATTTT.

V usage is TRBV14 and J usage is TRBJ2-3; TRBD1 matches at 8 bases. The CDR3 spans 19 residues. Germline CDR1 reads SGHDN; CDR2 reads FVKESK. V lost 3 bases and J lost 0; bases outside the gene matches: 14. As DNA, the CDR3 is TGTGCCAGCAGCCACCTTTCGACCGGACAGGGATCTAGCACAGATACGCAGTATTTT. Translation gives CASSHLSTGQGSSTDTQYF.

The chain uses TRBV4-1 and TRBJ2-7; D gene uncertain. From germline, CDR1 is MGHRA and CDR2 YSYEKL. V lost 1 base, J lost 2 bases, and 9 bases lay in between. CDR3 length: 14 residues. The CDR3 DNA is TGCGCCAGCAGCCAAGGAGGTGGAGCCTACGAGCAGTACTTC. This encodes CASSQGGGAYEQYF.

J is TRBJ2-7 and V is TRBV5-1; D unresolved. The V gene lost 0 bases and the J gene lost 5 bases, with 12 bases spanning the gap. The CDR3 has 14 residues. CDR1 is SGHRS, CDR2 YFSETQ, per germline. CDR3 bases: TGCGCCAGCAGCTTGGGACAAAATTTGGACGAGCAGTACTTC. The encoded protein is CASSLGQNLDEQYF.